A single sample gave rise to the 16 T cell receptor beta chains below, sequenced in a study of T cell repertoires in cytomegalovirus infection. TCRdb re-derived calls from the reads in MiXCR, one entry per CDR3 protein. Of around 120,000 distinct CDR3 sequences in the sample, roughly 25% were seen once. These TCRs are of unknown antigen specificity. The specimen was PBMCs, sequenced either directly or after in vitro stimulation (not recorded which). These receptor sequences come from a human donor in good health (CMV status not recorded). Some clones in this sample may be carry-over from other donors' samples.

This clonotype appeared once. The chain recombines TRBV12-3 or TRBV12-4 with TRBJ2-6, with 10 bases matching TRBD2. The length of the CDR3 is 18 residues. J was trimmed by 2 bases and V by 2 bases; bases with no gene match: 6. The CDR3 bases are TGTGCCAGCAGTTTAATTTTACTAGCGGGAACTGGGGCCAACGTCCTGACTTTC. This translates into CASSLILLAGTGANVLTF.

V and J are TRBV6-2 or TRBV6-3 and TRBJ1-2; D unresolved. This CDR3 spans 18 amino acids. Germline V gene sequence: CDR1 MNHEY, CDR2 SVGEGT. Trimming stripped 5 bases from V and 2 bases from J, with 24 bases between. The CDR3 nucleotides are TGTGCCAGCAGTCATACTGGAGTATTCAGCCCTGAGAACTATGGCTACACCTTC. The encoded protein is CASSHTGVFSPENYGYTF.

As regards this clonotype: A much larger clone differs from this one at a single base, so this may be a read error. A read error is likely, as this CDR3 ends without the conserved phenylalanine or tryptophan. The rearrangement joins TRBV7-2 to TRBJ2-3, with 7 bases aligning to TRBD1. CDR1 and CDR2 from the germline V gene are SGHTA and FQGNSA. Unmatched junction bases numbered 4, after V lost 6 bases and J lost 1 base. The CDR3 spans 14 residues. CDR3 nucleotides: TGTGCCAGCAGACCCACAGGGGGCACAGATACGCAGTATTCT. The encoded protein is CASRPTGGTDTQYS.

This clonotype occurred many times. The V gene is TRBV7-2, the J gene TRBJ2-2; D is ambiguous. The CDR3 loop spans 12 amino acids. Germline V gene lookup returns CDR1 SGHTA and CDR2 FQGNSA. Trimming removed 7 bases at V and 1 base at J, with 4 bases between. The CDR3 loop reads CASIKNTGELFF. The CDR3 DNA sequence: TGTGCCAGCATCAAGAACACCGGGGAGCTGTTTTTT.

In its sample, this clonotype was seen once. This chain connects TRBV4-1 to TRBJ2-5, with 7 positions matching TRBD1. In germline, CDR1 is MGHRA, CDR2 YSYEKL. CDR3 size: 14 residues. V trimming: 1 base; J trimming: 5 bases; junction bases outside the gene matches: 4. The CDR3 region has the DNA TGCGCCAGCAGCCAAGGACAGGGAAGTGAGACCCAGTACTTC. Its protein product is CASSQGQGSETQYF.

There are many counts of this clonotype. The gene calls are TRBV7-2 and TRBJ2-3; 8 positions match TRBD2. The CDR3 spans 15 residues. The junction had 5 bases not matched to a gene; V was cut back by 5 bases and J by 1 base. CDR1 and CDR2 (germline): SGHTA, FQGNSA. The CDR3 DNA reads TGTGCCAGCAGCCCGAGGCGGGGGGGCACAGATACGCAGTATTTT. As protein: CASSPRRGGTDTQYF.

Here the CDR3 DNA reads TGTGCCAGCAGCCCACGGCAGGGGGCAGGGAACACTGAAGCTTTCTTT. Protein sequence: CASSPRQGAGNTEAFF. The chain joins TRBV28 to TRBJ1-1; 8 positions match TRBD1. The ends lost 6 bases at V and 1 base at J; junction bases unmatched: 10. Germline CDR1 reads MDHEN; CDR2 reads SYDVKM. The CDR3 consists of 16 residues.

This clonotype has a count of ten or more. The chain carries TRBV7-6 and TRBJ2-4, with TRBD2 as a possible D gene (6 bases). From germline, CDR1 is SGHVS and CDR2 FNYEAQ. The CDR3 length is 24 residues. The V gene lost 1 base and the J gene lost 0 bases, with 34 bases spanning the gap. Written as DNA, the CDR3 is TGTGCCAGCAGCTTAGGGAGGGGTTTCGCTCAAGGGTCGCTGAAGTCGCTAGCCAAAAACATTCAGTACTTC. Its translation: CASSLGRGFAQGSLKSLAKNIQYF.

The V and J genes are TRBV7-2 and TRBJ2-3; D is possibly TRBD1 (6 bases). This CDR3 comprises 13 residues. Germline-derived CDR1 and CDR2 are SGHTA and FQGNSA. Trimming took 1 base from V and 11 from J, leaving 13 bases between them. For the CDR3, the DNA is TGTGCCAGCAGCTTAGGGCTACAGGGAAAGCAGTATTTT. Translation: CASSLGLQGKQYF. Combining the CDR3 with reference TRBV7-2 and TRBJ2-3 gives the whole variable domain GAGVSQSPSNKVTEKGKDVELRCDPISGHTALYWYRQSLGQGLEFLIYFQGNSAPDKSGLPSDRFSAERTGGSVSTLTIQRTQQEDSAVYLCASSLGLQGKQYFGPGTRLTVL.

The chain combines TRBV5-5 with TRBJ1-2; 9 bases align to TRBD1. V lost 3 bases and J lost 4; bases outside the gene matches: 7. The CDR3 covers 15 residues. The germline V gene has CDR1 SGHKS and CDR2 YYEKEE (reference sequence). The CDR3 sequence is CASSWDRAEIYGYTF. Here the CDR3 DNA reads TGTGCCAGCAGCTGGGACAGGGCCGAAATCTATGGCTACACCTTC.

This chain connects TRBV12-3 or TRBV12-4 to TRBJ1-1, with a possible D match to TRBD1 (5 bases). V was trimmed by 7 bases and J by 11 bases, leaving 17 bases between them. The CDR3 has 12 residues. CDR3 DNA: TGTGCCAGCACCTGGGGCAGTAGATCGGCTTTCTTT. Protein sequence: CASTWGSRSAFF.

This clonotype was recorded a few times. The rearrangement joins TRBV7-2 to TRBJ2-7, with 8 positions matching TRBD2. The CDR3 has 14 amino acids. V shed 1 base, J shed 5 bases, and the junction held 4 bases outside the gene matches. In germline, CDR1 is SGHTA, CDR2 FQGNSA. The CDR3 is CASSLVAGGHEQYF. In DNA form, the CDR3 reads TGTGCCAGCAGCTTAGTTGCGGGGGGCCACGAGCAGTACTTC. The variable domain in full, with the rest retrieved from reference TRBV7-2 and TRBJ2-7, is GAGVSQSPSNKVTEKGKDVELRCDPISGHTALYWYRQSLGQGLEFLIYFQGNSAPDKSGLPSDRFSAERTGGSVSTLTIQRTQQEDSAVYLCASSLVAGGHEQYFGPGTRLTVT.

With regard to this clonotype: Given the absence of the conserved phenylalanine or tryptophan at the CDR3 end, a read error is likely. The gene calls are TRBV7-2 and TRBJ1-5; D gene uncertain. The CDR3 runs to 12 residues. Germline lookup yields CDR1 SGHTA and CDR2 FQGNSA. The V and J ends lost 5 bases and 3 bases respectively, with 5 bases between them. Here the CDR3 DNA reads TGTGCCAGCAGCCCGGACAATCAGCCCCAGCATTAT. Amino acid sequence: CASSPDNQPQHY.

This clonotype was recorded many times. The CDR3 here is CASSESSGRAGRTQYF. In DNA form, the CDR3 reads TGTGCCAGTAGTGAGTCTAGCGGGAGGGCCGGCAGGACCCAGTACTTC. V is TRBV19 and J is TRBJ2-5; 12 positions agree with TRBD2. Germline lookup yields CDR1 LNHDA and CDR2 SQIVND (reference sequence). The CDR3 covers 16 residues. The trim removed 5 bases at V and 7 bases at J, leaving 11 bases unmatched.

This clonotype was counted a few times. This chain links TRBV7-2 with TRBJ1-6; D is unresolved. Germline-derived CDR1 and CDR2 are SGHTA and FQGNSA. This CDR3 contains 13 residues. Trimming removed 5 bases from V and 8 bases from J, with 10 bases in between. CDR3 sequence reads: CASSPRWDSPLHF. CDR3 nucleotides: TGTGCCAGCAGCCCCCGGTGGGATTCACCCCTCCACTTT.

This rearrangement joins TRBV6-2 or TRBV6-3 to TRBJ2-7; 9 nucleotides align to TRBD2. V shed 5 bases and J 3 bases; nucleotides not matched to a gene: 8. The CDR3 has 15 residues. The germline V gene encodes CDR1 MNHEY and CDR2 SVGEGT. The CDR3 is CASSPRIAGVYEQYF. The CDR3 DNA sequence: TGTGCCAGCAGTCCTCGGATAGCGGGAGTCTACGAGCAGTACTTC.